This TCR beta chain was sequenced in a study of regulatory T cells in long-lasting Graves disease. With iRepertoire HTBI primers and Arm-PCR of CDR3 regions, TCR beta libraries were built. TCRdb called the multiplex PCR reads again in MiXCR, with one record for every CDR3 protein. Of hundreds of thousands of distinct CDR3 sequences listed, 15% to 17% were seen once; the top ten hold around a fifth. Study outcomes and limitations: Reduced TCR diversity was observed in persistent Graves' patients versus newly diagnosed patients.

Time point in this sample: newly diagnosed GD, antithyroid drugs for less than 3 months. From RNA extracted from PBMCs, the TCR library was made. The CDR3 is made up of 16 amino acids. Germline V gives CDR1 MNHNS, CDR2 SASEGT. V lost 2 bases, J lost 3 bases, and 14 bases lay in between. This clonotype was recorded many times. Its specificity is not known. Sample: peripheral blood mononuclear cells (PBMCs), taken at new diagnosis, from a patient treated with antithyroid drugs. This sequence joins TRBV6-1 and TRBJ1-5; D may be TRBD1 (5 bases). The source of this sequence is a female donor with Graves disease. CDR3 nucleotide sequence: TGTGCCAGCAGTGAACTCCCTGGCAGGGACAATCAGCCCCAGCATTTT. This translates into CASSELPGRDNQPQHF.